This T cell receptor beta chain appears in the sequencing data of a study of T-cell reconstitution after alpha-beta-depleted transplantation in children. Findings and caveats of the study: One year after transplant, T-cell counts and diversity came mostly from newly produced T cells.

Trimming took 6 bases from V and 1 from J; bases not matched to a gene: 10. In germline, CDR1 is DFQATT, CDR2 SNEGSKA (reference sequence). This CDR3 spans 17 amino acids. This clonotype was seen a few times. Its antigen is unknown. Unique molecular identifiers were used in preparing the TCRbeta library. TCRdb re-called the PCR reads with MiXCR, one entry per CDR3 protein. The sample includes hundreds of thousands of distinct CDR3 sequences, over 10% of them seen just once. This sample comprised PBMCs, mostly from graft donor cells, obtained 360 days after TCRalphabeta/CD19-depleted stem cell transplant. The chain employs TRBV20-1 and TRBJ2-1; 12 bases are a match to TRBD2. The TCR sequence derives from a male patient between 10 and 17 years old who had a stem cell transplant for acute myeloid leukemia, so the T cells may come from the graft donor. DNA of the CDR3: TGCAGTGCCGAGACTAGCGGGAGCGGGGCTTCCTACAATGAGCAGTTCTTC. This translates into CSAETSGSGASYNEQFF.